Following are 28 T cell receptor beta chains from one sample sequenced in a study of cytomegalovirus exposure and HLA in healthy donors. The PCR made use of 60 Vbeta and 13 Jbeta primers. Profiling relied on immunoSEQ multiplex PCR, and the TCRdb table lists in-frame clones only, not all of them. Among about 180,000 clones listed, roughly 85% were seen once. The sequencing input was PBMCs. These receptors were taken from a woman between 35 and 50 years old in good health and CMV-seronegative.

The J gene is TRBJ1-1, the V gene TRBV5-1, with a tentative D call TRBD1 (5 bases). With 0 bases removed from V and 1 base from J, the gap between germline ends came to 13 bases. This CDR3 is 16 amino acids long. CDR1 and CDR2 from the germline V gene are SGHRS and YFSETQ. DNA of the CDR3: TGCGCCAGCAGCTTGGCCGGGGGAGGGGCGAACACTGAAGCTTTCTTT. It specifies CASSLAGGGANTEAFF.

The CDR3 DNA sequence: TGTGCCATCAGTGAGTCGACTTCAAAGCAGTACAATGAGCAGTTCTTC. This translates into CAISESTSKQYNEQFF. The J gene is TRBJ2-1, the V gene TRBV10-3; D not certain. Germline CDR1 and CDR2: ENHRY and SYGVKD. There are 16 residues in the CDR3. V was shortened by 0 bases and J by 4 bases, with 13 bases between the two germline ends.

This chain uses TRBV29-1 with TRBJ2-3; D call uncertain. Looked up from germline, CDR1 is SQVTM and CDR2 is ANQGSEA. CDR3 size: 12 residues. V lost 4 bases to trimming and J lost 1 base, with 6 bases between them. CDR3 sequence: CSVGQGTDTQYF. CDR3 in DNA: TGCAGCGTTGGGCAGGGCACAGATACGCAGTATTTT.

V is TRBV5-1 and J is TRBJ2-1, with a possible D match to TRBD2 (6 bases). V lost 5 bases and J lost 8, with 11 bases in between. CDR1 SGHRS and CDR2 YFSETQ come from the germline V gene. The CDR3 contains 12 residues. For the CDR3, the DNA is TGCGCCAGCAGGTCGGGGGATCATGAGCAGTTCTTC. It specifies CASRSGDHEQFF. The full variable domain, in which reference TRBV5-1 and TRBJ2-1 provide the parts outside the CDR3, is KAGVTQTPRYLIKTRGQQVTLSCSPISGHRSVSWYQQTPGQGLQFLFEYFSETQRNKGNFPGRFSGRQFSNSRSEMNVSTLELGDSALYLCASRSGDHEQFFGPGTRLTVL.

The V call is TRBV5-1, the J call TRBJ2-7; D might be TRBD1 (6 bases). There are 11 residues in the CDR3. CDR1 is SGHRS, CDR2 YFSETQ, per germline. V lost 4 bases to trimming and J lost 4 bases, with 6 bases between them. In nucleotides, the CDR3 is TGCGCCAGCAGCCAGGGGTACGAGCAGTACTTC. Translation gives CASSQGYEQYF.

V is TRBV6-1 and J is TRBJ1-1, with a possible D match to TRBD1 (6 bases). CDR1 is MNHNS, CDR2 SASEGT, per germline. The CDR3 has 13 amino acids. With 10 bases removed from V and 0 bases from J, the gap between germline ends came to 12 bases. The CDR3 sequence is CAIQQGLNTEAFF. The CDR3 DNA sequence: TGTGCCATCCAACAGGGATTGAACACTGAAGCTTTCTTT.

The sample holds a few counts of this clone. The genes are TRBV2 and TRBJ2-7; tentatively, D is TRBD1 (5 bases). Germline V gives CDR1 SNHLY, CDR2 FYNNEI. The CDR3 spans 11 residues. V was cut by 10 bases and J by 3 bases, with 10 bases left in between. The CDR3 sequence: CAKLQGYEQYF. The DNA of the CDR3 is TGTGCCAAATTGCAGGGCTACGAGCAGTACTTC.

The chain combines TRBV4-1 with TRBJ1-1; D ambiguous. The V gene lost 1 base and the J gene lost 7 bases, with 13 bases spanning the gap. Germline V gene data show CDR1 as MGHRA and CDR2 as YSYEKL. The CDR3 totals 14 residues. The CDR3 DNA reads TGCGCCAGCAGCCAAGCGCGGAACACCTGTGAAGCTTTCTTT. Translation gives CASSQARNTCEAFF.

The chain links TRBV15 to TRBJ1-5, with 8 bases aligning to TRBD1. V shed 5 bases, J shed 3 bases, and the junction held 9 bases outside the gene matches. The V gene's germline CDR1 is LNHNV and CDR2 YYDKDF (reference sequence). The CDR3 loop spans 16 amino acids. The CDR3 sequence: CATSPRGQGINQPQHF. In nucleotides, the CDR3 is TGTGCCACCAGCCCCCGAGGACAGGGCATCAATCAGCCCCAGCATTTT.

This chain connects TRBV9 to TRBJ1-4, with TRBD1 identical over 8 bases. Germline lookup yields CDR1 SGDLS and CDR2 YYNGEE. V shed 3 bases, J shed 12 bases, and the junction held 7 bases outside the gene matches. This CDR3 has 13 residues. The CDR3 DNA reads as TGTGCCAGCAGCGCTTCAACAGGGGGAGAACTGTTTTTT. Amino acid sequence: CASSASTGGELFF. Filled out from reference TRBV9 and TRBJ1-4, the complete variable domain reads DSGVTQTPKHLITATGQRVTLRCSPRSGDLSVYWYQQSLDQGLQFLIQYYNGEERAKGNILERFSAQQFPDLHSELNLSSLELGDSALYFCASSASTGGELFFGSGTQLSVL.

This chain uses TRBV5-6 with TRBJ1-5; no definite D call. CDR1 and CDR2 from the germline V gene are SGHDT and YYEEEE. CDR3 length: 13 amino acids. V was clipped by 2 bases and J by 3 bases, with 6 bases between them. The CDR3 DNA sequence: TGTGCCAGCAGCTTCTCCTCCAATCAGCCCCAGCATTTT. It encodes CASSFSSNQPQHF.

This rearrangement joins TRBV7-8 to TRBJ1-2, with TRBD1 identical over 7 bases. Germline trimming cut 1 base from V and 4 bases from J; bases unmatched to any gene: 6. Germline CDR1 is SGHVS and CDR2 is FQNEAQ. This CDR3 region has 15 residues. The chain's CDR3 is CASSLGTGVSYGYTF. The DNA for the CDR3 is TGTGCCAGCAGCTTAGGTACAGGGGTTAGCTATGGCTACACCTTC.

This sequence joins TRBV2 and TRBJ1-4; TRBD1 matches 9 bases. The ends lost 6 bases at V and 7 bases at J; junction bases unmatched: 9. The CDR3 has 15 residues. Germline values: CDR1 SNHLY, CDR2 FYNNEI. The CDR3 region has the DNA TGTGCCAGCAGCACCGCCGGGACAGGGTCTGAAAAACTGTTTTTT. Translated: CASSTAGTGSEKLFF.

The chain carries TRBV7-2 and TRBJ2-3, with a weak D call TRBD1 (5 bases). This CDR3 spans 16 amino acids. Germline CDR1 is SGHTA and CDR2 is FQGNSA. V lost 0 bases, J lost 2 bases, and 12 bases lay in between. The CDR3 DNA sequence: TGTGCCAGCAGCTTAGCCGCCACAGGTAACACAGATACGCAGTATTTT. It is translated as CASSLAATGNTDTQYF.

The chain carries TRBV6-5 and TRBJ1-4, with D possibly TRBD1 on 6 matching bases. Germline V CDR1 and CDR2: MNHEY, SVGAGI. CDR3 length equals 15 residues. Trimming removed 2 bases from V and 6 bases from J, with 13 bases in between. For the CDR3, the DNA is TGTGCCAGCAGTTACCGGGCAGGGGAAGATGAAAAACTGTTTTTT. Encoded protein: CASSYRAGEDEKLFF.

The chain joins TRBV19 to TRBJ2-3, with D perhaps TRBD2 (5 bases). The V end was cut by 2 bases, the J end by 4 bases, with 7 bases between. The CDR3 covers 13 residues. CDR1 and CDR2 (germline): LNHDA, SQIVND (reference sequence). The chain's CDR3 is CASSISDSDTQYF. The CDR3 nucleotides read TGTGCCAGTAGTATATCGGACTCAGATACGCAGTATTTT.

V usage is TRBV19 and J usage is TRBJ1-2; D is uncertain. V was trimmed by 7 bases and J by 5 bases, leaving 14 bases between them. CDR1 is LNHDA and CDR2 is SQIVND in the germline V gene (reference sequence). The CDR3 loop spans 13 amino acids. The CDR3 here is CASNLLSGYGYTF. For the CDR3, the DNA is TGTGCCAGTAACCTACTGTCGGGGTATGGCTACACCTTC.

The J gene is TRBJ2-1, the V gene TRBV5-1, with 8 bases lining up with TRBD2. The CDR3 covers 13 residues. V shed 0 bases, J shed 9 bases, and the junction held 2 bases outside the gene matches. Germline V gene lookup returns CDR1 SGHRS and CDR2 YFSETQ. The CDR3 region is CASSLDAGGEQFF. The DNA for the CDR3 is TGCGCCAGCAGCTTGGACGCGGGGGGTGAGCAGTTCTTC.

The V and J genes are TRBV6-6 and TRBJ1-1; D remains unclear. The germline V gene encodes CDR1 MNHNY and CDR2 SVGAGI (reference sequence). Trimming cost V 2 bases and J 2 bases, with 9 bases left between them. The CDR3 runs 14 residues. CDR3: CASSYTRVNTEAFF. The CDR3 DNA reads as TGTGCCAGCAGTTACACTAGGGTTAACACTGAAGCTTTCTTT.

This chain uses TRBV2 with TRBJ2-1, with D maybe TRBD2 (5 bases). V dropped 6 bases and J dropped 2 bases, with 14 bases sitting between them. Per the germline V gene, CDR1 is SNHLY and CDR2 is FYNNEI. The CDR3 has 15 residues. The CDR3 sequence: CASSTGIPPYNEQFF. The CDR3 DNA reads as TGTGCCAGCAGCACCGGGATCCCCCCCTACAATGAGCAGTTCTTC. Using reference TRBV2 and TRBJ2-1 for the parts outside the CDR3, the full variable domain is EPEVTQTPSHQVTQMGQEVILRCVPISNHLYFYWYRQILGQKVEFLVSFYNNEISEKSEIFDDQFSVERPDGSNFTLKIRSTKLEDSAMYFCASSTGIPPYNEQFFGPGTRLTVL.

The chain links TRBV28 to TRBJ2-3; 12 bases align to TRBD2. The J segment lost 6 bases and the V segment lost 4 bases, leaving 8 bases of the junction unmatched. This CDR3 contains 16 residues. Germline-derived CDR1 and CDR2 are MDHEN and SYDVKM. The CDR3 DNA sequence: TGTGCCAGCAGTTCCGGACTAGCGGGACCCTTGGATACGCAGTATTTT. Its translation is CASSSGLAGPLDTQYF. Complete variable domain (other parts from reference TRBV28 and TRBJ2-3): DVKVTQSSRYLVKRTGEKVFLECVQDMDHENMFWYRQDPGLGLRLIYFSYDVKMKEKGDIPEGYSVSREKKERFSLILESASTNQTSMYLCASSSGLAGPLDTQYFGPGTRLTVL.

The chain combines TRBV30 with TRBJ2-6; unclear D gene. CDR3 length: 15 residues. Trimming removed 3 bases from V and 2 bases from J, with 11 bases in between. Germline V lookup: CDR1 GTSNPN, CDR2 SVGIG (reference sequence). The CDR3 reads CAWRRGKAGANVLTF. The CDR3, as DNA: TGTGCCTGGAGACGTGGCAAAGCTGGGGCCAACGTCCTGACTTTC.

This chain uses TRBV5-4 with TRBJ2-7; 7 bases line up with TRBD1. With V trimmed by 4 bases and J by 2 bases, 3 bases remained unmatched. The CDR3 totals 13 residues. Per germline, CDR1 SGHNT and CDR2 YYREEE (reference sequence). CDR3 bases: TGTGCCAGCAGCGGGGACAGAGCCTACGAGCAGTACTTC. Its protein is CASSGDRAYEQYF.

CDR3 residues: CASSFTGGGIEKLFF. The CDR3 coding sequence is TGTGCCAGCAGCTTCACAGGGGGCGGAATTGAAAAACTGTTTTTT. The J gene is TRBJ1-4, the V gene TRBV5-5; the match to TRBD1 covers 9 bases. This CDR3 has 15 amino acids. V lost 2 bases, J lost 7 bases, and 6 bases stayed unmatched. Germline V lookup: CDR1 SGHKS, CDR2 YYEKEE (reference sequence).

In this sample, this clone turned up a few times. The chain combines TRBV4-2 with TRBJ2-5; TRBD2 matches 9 bases. The J segment lost 5 bases and the V segment lost 4 bases, leaving 8 bases of the junction unmatched. The CDR3 contains 15 residues. Germline V gene data show CDR1 as LGHNA and CDR2 as YNFKEQ. The CDR3 coding sequence is TGTGCCAGCAGCCGACAAATAGCGGGAGAGGAGACCCAGTACTTC. Its protein product is CASSRQIAGEETQYF.

This sequence joins TRBV10-2 and TRBJ2-5, with TRBD2 as a possible D gene (5 bases). Germline V lookup: CDR1 WSHSY, CDR2 SAAADI. The CDR3 consists of 14 residues. V was pared by 7 bases and J by 3 bases, with 15 bases between. CDR3 residues: CASTPTAAEETQYF. CDR3 DNA: TGCGCCAGCACCCCCACAGCGGCCGAAGAGACCCAGTACTTC.

This chain connects TRBV5-1 to TRBJ1-1, with TRBD1 as a possible D gene (6 bases). There are 13 residues in the CDR3. Germline-derived CDR1 and CDR2 are SGHRS and YFSETQ. Trimming took 4 bases from V and 3 from J, leaving 10 bases between them. The CDR3 spells CASSVTGYTEAFF. The DNA for the CDR3 is TGCGCCAGCAGCGTAACAGGGTACACTGAAGCTTTCTTT.

This clone was picked up a small number of times. The DNA for the CDR3 is TGTGCCTGGAGACAGGGACACCCGCGAGGAACTGAAGCTTTCTTT. It specifies CAWRQGHPRGTEAFF. The rearrangement links TRBV30 to TRBJ1-1, with D perhaps TRBD1 (6 bases). Germline assignment: CDR1 GTSNPN and CDR2 SVGIG (reference sequence). V was clipped by 3 bases and J by 5 bases, with 19 bases between them. This CDR3 spans 15 amino acids.